Each of the 16 T cell receptor beta chains below was sequenced from the same sample in a study of OX40 agonist ivuxolimab in advanced cancers. The protocol was immunoSEQ multiplex PCR, while the TCRdb copy is restricted to in-frame clones and leaves out a portion. The repertoire has about 61,000 clones, roughly 92% of them found once; the top ten carry about 19%. The input for sequencing was CD4+ or CD8+ T cells sorted from blood, taken in a trial of the OX40 agonist ivuxolimab. The receptors were sampled from an adult with an advanced solid tumor such as melanoma, head and neck, liver or kidney cancer.

The chain employs TRBV5-1 and TRBJ2-7; the D is unclear. This CDR3 spans 15 amino acids. Trimming shortened V by 0 bases and J by 3 bases, and 13 bases separated the two germline ends. Germline loops: CDR1 SGHRS, CDR2 YFSETQ. CDR3 in amino acids: CASSLAPAPGYEQYF. The CDR3 nucleotides are TGCGCCAGCAGCTTGGCCCCGGCCCCCGGCTACGAGCAGTACTTC.

This chain uses TRBV7-9 with TRBJ2-2; D perhaps matches TRBD2 (5 bases). Trimming left V 1 base short and J 6 bases short, with 9 bases between. Germline CDR1 SEHNR, CDR2 FQNEAQ (reference sequence). This CDR3 spans 14 amino acids. The CDR3 nucleotides read TGTGCCAGCAGCTTAGGAGGGAGTGCCGGGGAGCTGTTTTTT. This codes for CASSLGGSAGELFF.

The gene calls are TRBV2 and TRBJ1-1; D gene uncertain. The CDR3 extends over 15 amino acids. CDR1 and CDR2 from the germline V gene are SNHLY and FYNNEI. V was clipped by 1 base and J by 1 base, with 10 bases between them. In DNA form, the CDR3 reads TGTGCCAGCAGTGAAGGACATTCGGGGAACACTGAAGCTTTCTTT. It is translated as CASSEGHSGNTEAFF.

The chain employs TRBV4-1 and TRBJ1-2, with D maybe TRBD1 (5 bases). CDR3 length: 15 amino acids. Trimming left V 1 base short and J 4 bases short, with 13 bases between. Looked up from germline, CDR1 is MGHRA and CDR2 is YSYEKL. CDR3 bases: TGCGCCAGCAGCCAAGTTTCCGGGGCCGGCTATGGCTACACCTTC. Protein: CASSQVSGAGYGYTF.

The rearrangement links TRBV5-1 to TRBJ2-1; no definite D call. Germline CDR1 SGHRS, CDR2 YFSETQ. CDR3 length: 15 residues. Trimming shortened V by 1 base and J by 0 bases, and 8 bases separated the two germline ends. The CDR3 bases are TGCGCCAGCAGCTTGTATCAAGCCTCCTACAATGAGCAGTTCTTC. This gives the protein CASSLYQASYNEQFF.

The genes are TRBV4-1 and TRBJ1-5; no clear D gene. CDR1 is MGHRA and CDR2 is YSYEKL in the germline V gene. The V end was cut by 0 bases, the J end by 7 bases, with 10 bases between. The CDR3 runs to 14 residues. CDR3 nucleotides: TGCGCCAGCAGCCAAGACTCGGTGAGCCAGCCCCAGCATTTT. This encodes CASSQDSVSQPQHF.

J is TRBJ1-5 and V is TRBV27, with 7 bases identical to TRBD1. Germline lookup yields CDR1 MNHEY and CDR2 SMNVEV (reference sequence). The CDR3 length is 14 residues. The V segment lost 2 bases and the J segment 5 bases; nucleotides outside the gene matches: 3. CDR3 coding DNA: TGTGCCAGCAGTTTACGACAGGGTGATCAGCCCCAGCATTTT. Encoded protein: CASSLRQGDQPQHF.

A few counts support this clone. CDR3 amino acids: CASWSSYEQYF. CDR3 nucleotide sequence: TGTGCCAGCTGGAGCTCCTACGAGCAGTACTTC. This sequence joins TRBV6-1 and TRBJ2-7; D unclear. This CDR3 is built from 11 residues. Trimming shortened V by 8 bases and J by 0 bases, and 5 bases separated the two germline ends. Germline assignment: CDR1 MNHNS and CDR2 SASEGT.

The rearrangement uses TRBV18 and TRBJ2-6, with TRBD1 matching over 10 bases. Trimming cost V 8 bases and J 2 bases; bases outside gene matches: 12. CDR3 size: 18 residues. The germline V gene encodes CDR1 KGHSH and CDR2 LQKENI. The CDR3 protein is CASLRTGGFVAGANVLTF. CDR3 nucleotide sequence: TGTGCCAGCCTGAGGACAGGGGGGTTTGTGGCTGGGGCCAACGTCCTGACTTTC.

The V gene is TRBV28, the J gene TRBJ2-1, with 8 bases matching TRBD2. This CDR3 contains 15 residues. CDR1 is MDHEN, CDR2 SYDVKM, per germline. Trimming at V came to 5 bases and at J to 7 bases, leaving 10 bases not matched to a gene. The CDR3 loop reads CASSQGVSGVNEQFF. CDR3 in DNA: TGTGCCAGCAGTCAAGGGGTTAGCGGGGTTAATGAGCAGTTCTTC. Filled out from reference TRBV28 and TRBJ2-1, the complete variable domain reads DVKVTQSSRYLVKRTGEKVFLECVQDMDHENMFWYRQDPGLGLRLIYFSYDVKMKEKGDIPEGYSVSREKKERFSLILESASTNQTSMYLCASSQGVSGVNEQFFGPGTRLTVL.

The rearrangement joins TRBV7-8 to TRBJ2-1; TRBD2 aligns across 12 bases. This CDR3 has 16 amino acids. Germline V gene sequence: CDR1 SGHVS, CDR2 FQNEAQ. J gave up 6 bases and V 5 bases, and 8 bases lay outside the gene matches. The CDR3 here is CASSVSLAGGINEQFF. The CDR3 DNA reads as TGTGCCAGCAGCGTCTCACTAGCGGGGGGTATCAATGAGCAGTTCTTC.

This chain uses TRBV21-1 with TRBJ1-3; the table assigns TRBD1, which was not confirmed against the DNA. TRBV21-1 is a known pseudogene. The CDR3 has 18 residues. The CDR3: CASSNPSGGTGLRNTIYF. The CDR3 nucleotides are TGTGCCAGCAGCAATCCATCCGGCGGGACAGGGTTGCGAAACACCATATATTTT.

The chain is built from TRBV28 and TRBJ2-5, with D perhaps TRBD2 (5 bases). Germline values: CDR1 MDHEN, CDR2 SYDVKM. V was trimmed by 2 bases and J by 4 bases, leaving 5 bases between them. The CDR3 spans 12 residues. The CDR3 loop reads CASSLRGETQYF. CDR3 bases: TGTGCCAGCAGTTTACGGGGAGAGACCCAGTACTTC.

J is TRBJ1-1 and V is TRBV21-1; the D call TRBD1 from the table was never checked on the DNA. TRBV21-1 is a listed pseudogene. The CDR3 totals 13 residues. The CDR3, as DNA: TGTGCCAGCGGGGACAGGGAGTCCACTGAAGCTTTCTTT. Encoded protein: CASGDRESTEAFF.

This chain joins TRBV27 and TRBJ1-1, with D perhaps TRBD1 (5 bases). CDR1 is MNHEY, CDR2 SMNVEV, per germline (reference sequence). CDR3 length: 11 amino acids. Trimming took 5 bases from V and 11 from J, leaving 12 bases between them. For the CDR3, the DNA is TGTGCCAGCAGTCACTGGGACGGGGCTTTCTTT. This sequence encodes CASSHWDGAFF.

The rearrangement uses TRBV5-6 and TRBJ1-1; 7 nucleotides align to TRBD1. The CDR3 has 13 residues. CDR1 and CDR2 (germline): SGHDT, YYEEEE. With V trimmed by 9 bases and J by 6 bases, 11 bases remained unmatched. CDR3 sequence reads: CATRRTGRAEAFF. The CDR3 DNA is TGTGCCACGCGGAGGACAGGAAGAGCTGAAGCTTTCTTT.